The 16 T cell receptor beta chains below all came from one sample that was sequenced in a study of T cell responses to AZD1222 COVID-19 vaccine. Using immunoSEQ multiplex PCR, the repertoire was profiled, and TCRdb retains in-frame clones only, with some absent. The sample carries 150,000 or so clones, more than 90% recorded once. The input for sequencing was peripheral blood, taken on day 0 of AZD1222 vaccination. These receptors were collected from an adult in good health.

The CDR3, as DNA: TGTGCCAGTACAGGGGACACTGAAGCTTTCTTT. Translation gives CASTGDTEAFF. V and J are TRBV6-5 and TRBJ1-1, with 7 bases that match TRBD1. This CDR3 is built from 11 residues. Germline V gene sequence: CDR1 MNHEY, CDR2 SVGAGI. V was pared by 9 bases and J by 3 bases, with 1 base of the junction left unmatched.

This chain links TRBV9 with TRBJ2-7; perhaps TRBD1 as D (6 bases). Germline V gene sequence: CDR1 SGDLS, CDR2 YYNGEE. The CDR3 loop spans 14 amino acids. Trimming pared 0 bases from V and 4 bases from J, leaving 11 bases between. DNA for the CDR3: TGTGCCAGCAGCGTAGCCCCGGACAGTTACGAGCAGTACTTC. Its translation: CASSVAPDSYEQYF.

The chain couples TRBV30 to TRBJ2-1; no firm D call. In germline, CDR1 is GTSNPN, CDR2 SVGIG (reference sequence). CDR3 length: 12 amino acids. The V gene lost 1 base and the J gene lost 7 bases, with 8 bases spanning the gap. The DNA for the CDR3 is TGTGCCTGGAGTGGTCTGGGGAATGAGCAGTTCTTC. Residues: CAWSGLGNEQFF.

The rearrangement uses TRBV5-4 and TRBJ2-1; D is possibly TRBD2 (6 bases). The V end was cut by 0 bases, the J end by 9 bases, with 10 bases between. The CDR3 is 13 residues long. CDR1 is SGHNT and CDR2 is YYREEE in the germline V gene (reference sequence). The CDR3 is CASSLVGGFEQFF. The CDR3 DNA follows: TGTGCCAGCAGCTTGGTGGGGGGATTTGAGCAGTTCTTC.

The chain employs TRBV19 and TRBJ1-2, with D tentatively TRBD1 (6 bases). The CDR3 loop spans 13 amino acids. Trimming stripped 7 bases from V and 5 bases from J, with 14 bases between. Germline CDR1 LNHDA, CDR2 SQIVND (reference sequence). The CDR3 spells CASNLGGEYGYTF. The DNA for the CDR3 is TGTGCCAGTAATCTAGGGGGAGAGTATGGCTACACCTTC.

This clone showed up just a few times. The V gene is TRBV6-5, the J gene TRBJ2-5, with D unclear. In germline, CDR1 is MNHEY, CDR2 SVGAGI. The CDR3 is 12 amino acids. Deletions cut 0 bases from V and 7 bases from J, with 6 bases between. In DNA form, the CDR3 reads TGTGCCAGCAGTTACTCCGGTGGGACCCAGTACTTC. It specifies CASSYSGGTQYF.

CDR3: CASSVSPNSGNTIYF. CDR3 bases: TGTGCCAGCAGCGTAAGTCCAAACTCTGGAAACACCATATATTTT. The chain has TRBV9 and TRBJ1-3; D is unclear. CDR1 and CDR2 (germline): SGDLS, YYNGEE. The V gene lost 1 base and the J gene lost 0 bases, with 8 bases spanning the gap. The CDR3 has 15 amino acids.

The CDR3 DNA is TGTGCCAGCAGTGACCCCGGCGAGGGCTTTGTAGGGGATCAGCCCCAGCATTTT. It encodes CASSDPGEGFVGDQPQHF. The chain is built from TRBV2 and TRBJ1-5, with TRBD1 as a possible D gene (5 bases). In germline, CDR1 is SNHLY, CDR2 FYNNEI. V lost 3 bases to trimming and J lost 5 bases, with 23 bases between them. The CDR3 is 18 residues long. The entire variable domain, with the rest obtained from reference TRBV2 and TRBJ1-5, is as follows: EPEVTQTPSHQVTQMGQEVILRCVPISNHLYFYWYRQILGQKVEFLVSFYNNEISEKSEIFDDQFSVERPDGSNFTLKIRSTKLEDSAMYFCASSDPGEGFVGDQPQHFGDGTRLSIL.

The V and J genes are TRBV7-9 and TRBJ1-1; no reliable D call. The CDR3 extends over 13 amino acids. Germline CDR1 and CDR2: SEHNR and FQNEAQ (reference sequence). V lost 7 bases, J lost 7 bases, and 16 bases lay in between. The CDR3: CASISNGVSEAFF. CDR3 coding DNA: TGTGCCAGCATCTCGAACGGGGTGAGTGAAGCTTTCTTT.

The V call is TRBV7-2, the J call TRBJ2-1; D gene unclear. Per germline, CDR1 SGHTA and CDR2 FQGNSA. Trimming shortened V by 5 bases and J by 10 bases, and 9 bases separated the two germline ends. The CDR3 totals 11 residues. CDR3 in amino acids: CASSPIREQFF. Written as DNA, the CDR3 is TGTGCCAGCAGCCCTATACGCGAGCAGTTCTTC.

V is TRBV6-5 and J is TRBJ1-2; D is perhaps TRBD1 (5 bases). CDR1 and CDR2 from the germline V gene are MNHEY and SVGAGI. V was shortened by 2 bases and J by 5 bases, with 18 bases between the two germline ends. The CDR3 has 16 residues. The CDR3 is CASSYTLLKTVYGYTF. CDR3 in DNA: TGTGCCAGCAGTTACACCCTTTTAAAGACAGTTTATGGCTACACCTTC.

The chain joins TRBV5-1 to TRBJ1-4, with D possibly TRBD1 on 5 matching bases. The CDR3 is 15 amino acids. Germline CDR1 and CDR2: SGHRS and YFSETQ. The V end was cut by 0 bases, the J end by 3 bases, with 9 bases between. CDR3 loop: CASSLAGISNEKLFF. The CDR3 bases are TGCGCCAGCAGCTTGGCAGGGATCTCTAATGAAAAACTGTTTTTT.

In the case of this clone: Other DNA sequences of this sample code for an identical CDR3. The CDR3 region is CASSLGTEAFF. The CDR3 bases are TGTGCCAGCAGTTTGGGCACTGAAGCTTTCTTT. This chain joins TRBV12-3 or TRBV12-4 and TRBJ1-1; D gene unclear. Trimming removed 3 bases from V and 4 bases from J, with 3 bases in between. This CDR3 spans 11 amino acids.

The genes are TRBV5-1 and TRBJ1-1; 9 bases are shared with TRBD1. This CDR3 is 14 amino acids long. The germline gives CDR1 SGHRS, CDR2 YFSETQ. Germline trimming cut 4 bases from V and 6 bases from J; bases unmatched to any gene: 7. CDR3 coding DNA: TGCGCCAGCAGCGCGACAGGGGGTTCCCCTGAAGCTTTCTTT. Its translation is CASSATGGSPEAFF.

V gene TRBV3-1 (or the pseudogene TRBV3-2) combines with J gene TRBJ2-1; TRBD2 agrees at 10 bases. Germline CDR1 reads LGHDT; CDR2 reads YNNKEL (reference sequence). The V and J ends lost 0 bases and 13 bases, in that order; junction bases with no gene match: 9. There are 15 residues in the CDR3. CDR3: CASSQDMSGRAGQFF. The CDR3 DNA reads as TGTGCCAGCAGCCAAGATATGAGCGGGAGGGCCGGTCAGTTCTTC.

The rearrangement links TRBV27 to TRBJ2-5; D ambiguous. CDR1 and CDR2 from the germline V gene are MNHEY and SMNVEV (reference sequence). This CDR3 region has 15 residues. The V gene lost 5 bases and the J gene lost 0 bases, with 13 bases spanning the gap. This chain's CDR3 is CASSSLTGYQETQYF. DNA for the CDR3: TGTGCCAGCAGTAGCTTGACCGGGTACCAAGAGACCCAGTACTTC.